A selection of T cell receptor beta chains follows, all from one sample in a study of T cell responses to AZD1222 COVID-19 vaccine. Produced via immunoSEQ multiplex PCR; TCRdb's table is partial and in-frame only. The sample lists 130,000 to 150,000 clones; approximately 88% were seen once. The sample consisted of peripheral blood, taken on day 0 of MenACWY control vaccination. The receptors stem from an adult in good health. CDR3s include the opening cysteine and the closing phenylalanine or tryptophan. The D gene is left open where the match is weak. Rows may omit the clone size; those that give it use once, few, many or a size class.

j_call d_call clone_size v_call cdr3_nt cdr3_aa
TRBJ2-3 TRBD2 NA TRBV6-2/TRBV6-3 TGTGCCAGCAGTTACGGGCGGGAGGGCACAGATACGCAGTATTTT CASSYGREGTDTQYF
TRBJ2-7 TRBD2 NA TRBV14 TGTGCCAGCAGCACGGCTAGCGGGTTTACCTACGAGCAGTACTTC CASSTASGFTYEQYF
TRBJ2-5 TRBD2 NA TRBV29-1 TGCAGCGTTTCTACTAGCGGGAGCGGTGAGACCCAGTACTTC CSVSTSGSGETQYF
TRBJ1-2 NA NA TRBV6-2/TRBV6-3 TGTGCCAGCAGTTACTCGGGGGACGGAAACTATGGCTACACCTTC CASSYSGDGNYGYTF
TRBJ1-1 NA few TRBV18 TGTGCCAGCTCACCAACAGGGAAGAGGACTGAAGCTTTCTTT CASSPTGKRTEAFF
TRBJ1-1 NA NA TRBV19 TGTGCCAGTATCCCAGAAGGGGAAGTAAACACTGAAGCTTTCTTT CASIPEGEVNTEAFF
TRBJ2-3 NA NA TRBV9 TGTGCCAGCAGCGTATACCTCCACACAGATACGCAGTATTTT CASSVYLHTDTQYF
TRBJ1-5 NA NA TRBV7-2 TGTGCCAGCAGCTTAAGGCCTGAGGGGGGAAGCAATCAGCCCCAGCATTTT CASSLRPEGGSNQPQHF
TRBJ1-2 TRBD1 NA TRBV5-1 TGCGCCAGCAGCCTACCGGGACAGGACTATGGCTACACCTTC CASSLPGQDYGYTF
TRBJ2-2 NA few TRBV4-2 TGTGCCAGCAGCCAACACTTAACAAACACCGGGGAGCTGTTTTTT CASSQHLTNTGELFF
TRBJ2-2 NA NA TRBV28 TGTGCCAGCAGTTTCGAAGCGCACGGCACCGGGGAGCTGTTTTTT CASSFEAHGTGELFF
TRBJ1-5 TRBD1 few TRBV10-1 TGCGCCAGCAAGACACGGGACAGGGACCATCAGCCCCAGCATTTT CASKTRDRDHQPQHF
TRBJ1-6 TRBD1 NA TRBV7-3 TGTGCCAGCAGCCCGACAGGGAGAGAGTATTCACCCCTCCACTTT CASSPTGREYSPLHF
TRBJ1-2 NA NA TRBV4-1 TGCGCCAGCAGCCAAGTGTTGGGGGGCAGGGTGTATGGCTACACCTTC CASSQVLGGRVYGYTF
TRBJ1-1 TRBD1 NA TRBV28 TGTGCCAGCAGTCTCCTGACAGGGTGGACTGAAGCTTTCTTT CASSLLTGWTEAFF
TRBJ1-3 NA NA TRBV18 TGTGCCAGCTCACCACCGCTAGGTCCTGGAAACACCATATATTTT CASSPPLGPGNTIYF